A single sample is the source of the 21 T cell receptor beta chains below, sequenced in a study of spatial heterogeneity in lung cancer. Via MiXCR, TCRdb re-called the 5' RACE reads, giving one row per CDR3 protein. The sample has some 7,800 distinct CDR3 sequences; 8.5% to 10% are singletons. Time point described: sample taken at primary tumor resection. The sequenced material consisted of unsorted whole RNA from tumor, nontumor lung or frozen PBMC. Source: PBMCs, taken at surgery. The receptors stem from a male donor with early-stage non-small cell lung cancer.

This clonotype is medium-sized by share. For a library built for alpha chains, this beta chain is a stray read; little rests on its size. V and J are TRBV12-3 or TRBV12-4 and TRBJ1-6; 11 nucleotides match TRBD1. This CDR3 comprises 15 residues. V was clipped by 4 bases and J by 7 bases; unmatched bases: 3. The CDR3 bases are TGTGCCAGCAGTTGGGACAGGGGGAGAAATTCACCCCTCCACTTT. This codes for CASSWDRGRNSPLHF.

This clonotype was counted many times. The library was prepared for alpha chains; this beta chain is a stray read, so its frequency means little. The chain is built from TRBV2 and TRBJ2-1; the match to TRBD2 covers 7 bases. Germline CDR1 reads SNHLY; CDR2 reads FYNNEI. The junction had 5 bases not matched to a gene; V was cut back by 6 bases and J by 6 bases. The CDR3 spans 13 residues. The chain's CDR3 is CASRTTSPNEQFF. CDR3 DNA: TGTGCCAGCAGGACGACTAGCCCCAATGAGCAGTTCTTC.

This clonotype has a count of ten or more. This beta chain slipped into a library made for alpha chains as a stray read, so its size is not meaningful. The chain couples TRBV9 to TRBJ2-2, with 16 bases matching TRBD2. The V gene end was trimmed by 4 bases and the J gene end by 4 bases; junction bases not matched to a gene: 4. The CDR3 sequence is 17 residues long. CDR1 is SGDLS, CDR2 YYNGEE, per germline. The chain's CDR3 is CASSPGLAGGSTGELFF. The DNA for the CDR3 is TGTGCCAGCAGCCCGGGACTAGCGGGAGGGAGCACCGGGGAGCTGTTTTTT.

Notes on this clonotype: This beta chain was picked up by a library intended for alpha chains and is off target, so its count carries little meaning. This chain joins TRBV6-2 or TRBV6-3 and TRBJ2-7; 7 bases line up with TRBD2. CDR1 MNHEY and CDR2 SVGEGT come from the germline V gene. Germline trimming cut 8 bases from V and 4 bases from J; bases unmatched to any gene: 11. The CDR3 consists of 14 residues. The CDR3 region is CASRRGDWDYEQYF. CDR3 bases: TGTGCCAGCCGACGGGGGGACTGGGATTACGAGCAGTACTTC.

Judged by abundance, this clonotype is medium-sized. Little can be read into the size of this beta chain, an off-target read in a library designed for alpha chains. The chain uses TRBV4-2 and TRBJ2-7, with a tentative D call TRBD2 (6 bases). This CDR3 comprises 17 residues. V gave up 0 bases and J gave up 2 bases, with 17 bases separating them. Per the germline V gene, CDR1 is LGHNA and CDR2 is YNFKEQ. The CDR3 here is CASSQELSAGNTYEQYF. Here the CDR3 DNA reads TGTGCCAGCAGCCAAGAGTTGAGCGCGGGGAATACCTACGAGCAGTACTTC.

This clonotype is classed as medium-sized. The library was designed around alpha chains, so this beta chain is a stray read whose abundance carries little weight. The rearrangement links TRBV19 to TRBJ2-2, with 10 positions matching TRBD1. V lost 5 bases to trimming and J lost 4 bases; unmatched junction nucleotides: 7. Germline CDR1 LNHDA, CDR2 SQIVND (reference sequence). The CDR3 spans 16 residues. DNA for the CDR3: TGTGCCAGTAGTGTTGACAGGGGGCGCATCACCGGGGAGCTGTTTTTT. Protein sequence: CASSVDRGRITGELFF.

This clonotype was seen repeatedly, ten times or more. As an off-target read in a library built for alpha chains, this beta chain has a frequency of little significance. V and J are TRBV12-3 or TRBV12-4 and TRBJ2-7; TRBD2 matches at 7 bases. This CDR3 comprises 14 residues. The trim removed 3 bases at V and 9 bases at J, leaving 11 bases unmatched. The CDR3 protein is CASSLGRVGGGQYF. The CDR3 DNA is TGTGCCAGCAGTTTGGGGAGGGTAGGTGGTGGGCAGTACTTC.

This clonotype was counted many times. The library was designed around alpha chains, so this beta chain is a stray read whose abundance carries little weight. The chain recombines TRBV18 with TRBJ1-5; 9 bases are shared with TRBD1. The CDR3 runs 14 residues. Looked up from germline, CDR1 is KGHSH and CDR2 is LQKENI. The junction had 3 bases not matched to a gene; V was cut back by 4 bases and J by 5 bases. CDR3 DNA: TGTGCCAGCTCACTCGGACAGGGGCATCAGCCCCAGCATTTT. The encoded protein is CASSLGQGHQPQHF.

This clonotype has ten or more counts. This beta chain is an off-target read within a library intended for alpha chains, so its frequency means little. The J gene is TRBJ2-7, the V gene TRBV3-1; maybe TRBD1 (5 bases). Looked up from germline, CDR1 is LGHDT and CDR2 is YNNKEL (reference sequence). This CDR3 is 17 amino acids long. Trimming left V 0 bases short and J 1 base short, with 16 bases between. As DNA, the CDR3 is TGTGCCAGCAGCCAAGATCTCCAGGGTACCGCGTCCTACGAGCAGTACTTC. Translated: CASSQDLQGTASYEQYF.

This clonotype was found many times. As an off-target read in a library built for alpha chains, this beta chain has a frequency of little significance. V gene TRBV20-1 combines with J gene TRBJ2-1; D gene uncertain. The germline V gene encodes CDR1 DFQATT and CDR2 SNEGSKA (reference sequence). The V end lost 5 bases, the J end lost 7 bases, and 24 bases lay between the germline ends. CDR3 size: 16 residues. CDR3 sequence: CSALGRVGLTGNEQFF. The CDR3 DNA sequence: TGCAGTGCTCTTGGCCGGGTCGGGCTTACTGGGAATGAGCAGTTCTTC.

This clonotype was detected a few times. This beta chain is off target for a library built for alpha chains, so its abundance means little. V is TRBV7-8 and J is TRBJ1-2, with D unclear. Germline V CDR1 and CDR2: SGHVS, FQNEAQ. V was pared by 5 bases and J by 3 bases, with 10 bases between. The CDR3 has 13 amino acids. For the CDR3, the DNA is TGTGCCAGCAGCAACCTAACCGACTATGGCTACACCTTC. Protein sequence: CASSNLTDYGYTF.

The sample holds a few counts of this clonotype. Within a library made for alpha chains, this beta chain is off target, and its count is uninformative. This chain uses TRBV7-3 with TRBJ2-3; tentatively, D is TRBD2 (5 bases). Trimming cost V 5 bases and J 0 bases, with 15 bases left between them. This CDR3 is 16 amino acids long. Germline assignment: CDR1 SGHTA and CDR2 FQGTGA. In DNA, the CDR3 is TGTGCCAGCAGCGCGGGCCCGGAAACTAGCACAGATACGCAGTATTTT. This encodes CASSAGPETSTDTQYF.

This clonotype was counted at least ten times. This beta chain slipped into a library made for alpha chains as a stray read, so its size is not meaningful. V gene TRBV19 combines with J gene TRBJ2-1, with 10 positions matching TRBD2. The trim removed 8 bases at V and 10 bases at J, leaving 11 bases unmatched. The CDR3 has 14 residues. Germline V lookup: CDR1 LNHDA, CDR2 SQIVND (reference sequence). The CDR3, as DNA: TGTGCCAGTTCCCGAGCGGGAGGGCCATTCGAGCAGTTCTTC. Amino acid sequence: CASSRAGGPFEQFF. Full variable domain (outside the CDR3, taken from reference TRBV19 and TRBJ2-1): DGGITQSPKYLFRKEGQNVTLSCEQNLNHDAMYWYRQDPGQGLRLIYYSQIVNDFQKGDIAEGYSVSREKKESFPLTVTSAQKNPTAFYLCASSRAGGPFEQFFGPGTRLTVL.

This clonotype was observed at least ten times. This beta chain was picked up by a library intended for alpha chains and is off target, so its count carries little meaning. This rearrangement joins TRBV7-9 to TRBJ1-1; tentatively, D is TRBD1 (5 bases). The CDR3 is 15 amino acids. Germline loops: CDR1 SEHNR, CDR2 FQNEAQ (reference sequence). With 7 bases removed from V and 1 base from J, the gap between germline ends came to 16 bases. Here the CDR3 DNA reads TGTGCCAGCACCCCCCCCGGGACGGCGAACACTGAAGCTTTCTTT. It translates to CASTPPGTANTEAFF.

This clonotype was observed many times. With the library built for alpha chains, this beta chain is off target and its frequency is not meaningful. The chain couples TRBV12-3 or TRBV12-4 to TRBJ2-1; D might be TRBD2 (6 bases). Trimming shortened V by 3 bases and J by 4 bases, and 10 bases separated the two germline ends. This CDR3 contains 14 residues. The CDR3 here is CASSLGGDYNEQFF. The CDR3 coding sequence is TGTGCCAGCAGTTTGGGCGGGGATTACAATGAGCAGTTCTTC.

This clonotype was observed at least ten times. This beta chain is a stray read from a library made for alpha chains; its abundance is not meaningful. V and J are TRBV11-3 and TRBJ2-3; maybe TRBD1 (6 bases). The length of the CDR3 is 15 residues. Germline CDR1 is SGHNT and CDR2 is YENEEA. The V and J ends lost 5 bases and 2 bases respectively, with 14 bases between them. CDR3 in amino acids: CASSRHGQYTDTQYF. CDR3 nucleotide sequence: TGTGCCAGCAGCCGGCATGGACAGTACACAGATACGCAGTATTTT.

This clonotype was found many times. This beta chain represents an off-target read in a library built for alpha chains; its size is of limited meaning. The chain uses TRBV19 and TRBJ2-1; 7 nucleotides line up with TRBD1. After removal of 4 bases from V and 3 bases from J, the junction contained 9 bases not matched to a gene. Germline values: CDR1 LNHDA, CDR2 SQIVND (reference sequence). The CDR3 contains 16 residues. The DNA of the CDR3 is TGTGCCAGTAGTACCAATGACAGGGCCAACTACAATGAGCAGTTCTTC. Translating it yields CASSTNDRANYNEQFF.

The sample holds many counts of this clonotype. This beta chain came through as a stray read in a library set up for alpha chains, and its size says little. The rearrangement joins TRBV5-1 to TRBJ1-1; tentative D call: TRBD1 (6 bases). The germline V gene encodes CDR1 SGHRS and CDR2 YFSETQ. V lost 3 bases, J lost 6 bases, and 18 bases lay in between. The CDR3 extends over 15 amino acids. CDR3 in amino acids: CASSWTQGGVSEAFF. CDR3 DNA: TGCGCCAGCAGCTGGACACAGGGAGGAGTCTCTGAAGCTTTCTTT.

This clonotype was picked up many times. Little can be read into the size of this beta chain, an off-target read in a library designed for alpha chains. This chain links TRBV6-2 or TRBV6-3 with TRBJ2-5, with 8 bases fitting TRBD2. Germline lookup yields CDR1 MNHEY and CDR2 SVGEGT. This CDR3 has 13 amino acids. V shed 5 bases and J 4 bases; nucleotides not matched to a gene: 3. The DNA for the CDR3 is TGTGCCAGCAGTCCTACTAGCGGAGAGACCCAGTACTTC. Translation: CASSPTSGETQYF.

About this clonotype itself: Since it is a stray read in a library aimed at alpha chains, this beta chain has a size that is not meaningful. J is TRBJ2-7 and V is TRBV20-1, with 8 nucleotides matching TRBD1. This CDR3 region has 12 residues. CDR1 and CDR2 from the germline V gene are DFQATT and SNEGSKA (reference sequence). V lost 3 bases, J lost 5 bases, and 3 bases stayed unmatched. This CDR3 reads CSARTGAHEQYF. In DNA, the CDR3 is TGCAGTGCTAGGACAGGGGCCCACGAGCAGTACTTC.

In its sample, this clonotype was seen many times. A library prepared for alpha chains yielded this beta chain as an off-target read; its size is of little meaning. The CDR3 is CATSDLLAGKETQYF. The CDR3 bases are TGTGCCACCAGTGATTTGCTGGCAGGAAAAGAGACCCAGTACTTC. This chain joins TRBV24-1 and TRBJ2-5; no clear D gene. This CDR3 has 15 residues. Germline-derived CDR1 and CDR2 are KGHDR and SFDVKD. Deletions cut 0 bases from V and 3 bases from J, with 10 bases between.